Many counts were recorded for the clone carrying this T cell receptor beta chain. Its target is unknown. Amplified TCR beta CDR3 regions derived from RNA transcripts. Carried out on the TCR CDR3, a first-round RT-PCR used the HTBI primer set. TCRdb reanalysed the multiplex PCR reads using MiXCR and keeps one entry per CDR3 protein. The data show hundreds of thousands of distinct CDR3 sequences, 15% to 20% seen once. The data are from a study of T cells in Graves' hyperthyroidism and ophthalmopathy. Study conclusions and caveats: From stable hyperthyroidism, ophthalmopathy was separated by a 13 V-J model. Most thyroid-expanded clonotypes above 0.001 were also found in blood.

An absence of ophthalmopathy progression within 18 months meant stable Graves' hyperthyroidism. What was sequenced was blood. The source is a woman in her 30s with Graves' hyperthyroidism.

The chain's CDR3 is CSAAILGLAGVVPEQFF. Written as DNA, the CDR3 is TGCAGTGCGGCGATCCTGGGACTAGCGGGAGTCGTACCTGAGCAGTTCTTC. The chain employs TRBV20-1 and TRBJ2-1; 14 nucleotides line up with TRBD2. The CDR3 extends over 17 amino acids. CDR1 DFQATT and CDR2 SNEGSKA come from the germline V gene (reference sequence). V trimming: 6 bases; J trimming: 9 bases; junction bases outside the gene matches: 16.